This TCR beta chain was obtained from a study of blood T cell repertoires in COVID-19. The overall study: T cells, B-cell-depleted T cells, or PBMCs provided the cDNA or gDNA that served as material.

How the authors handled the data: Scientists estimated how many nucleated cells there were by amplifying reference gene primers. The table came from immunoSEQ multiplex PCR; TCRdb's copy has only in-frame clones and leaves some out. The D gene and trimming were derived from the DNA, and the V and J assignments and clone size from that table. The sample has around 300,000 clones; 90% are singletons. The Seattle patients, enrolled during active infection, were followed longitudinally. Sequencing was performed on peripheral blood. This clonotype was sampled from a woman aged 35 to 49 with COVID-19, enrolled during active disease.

The CDR3 reads CASSISGGANEQFF. Written as DNA, the CDR3 is TGTGCCAGCAGCATTAGCGGGGGGGCCAATGAGCAGTTCTTC. The chain uses TRBV7-9 and TRBJ2-1; TRBD2 matches 11 bases. With V trimmed by 5 bases and J by 6 bases, 3 bases remained unmatched. This CDR3 is 14 amino acids long. CDR1 is SEHNR, CDR2 FQNEAQ, per germline (reference sequence).